A selection of T cell receptor beta chains follows, all from one sample in a study of tumor-infiltrating lymphocytes in oesophageal squamous cell carcinoma. TCRdb processed the PCR reads anew with MiXCR; each CDR3 protein has one entry. In the table there are about 21,000 distinct CDR3 sequences, 35% to 40% of which are singletons. The sequenced sample was esophageal tumor tissue. The receptors shown here come from a male donor with esophageal squamous cell carcinoma. The CDR3 runs from the conserved cysteine through the conserved F or W. Fields, in order: J gene, V gene, D gene, clone size, CDR3 protein, CDR3 DNA. D genes are given only for firm matches. Clone size is shown for a subset of rows, as once, few, many or a class of expanded clone.

>TRBJ2-1|TRBV5-6|NA|few
CASSQKPAGGSFNEQFF
TGTGCCAGCAGCCAAAAACCAGCAGGAGGTTCTTTCAATGAGCAGTTCTTC
>TRBJ2-7|TRBV19|NA|NA
CASTKTNGEDEQYF
TGTGCCAGTACTAAGACCAACGGGGAAGATGAGCAGTACTTC
>TRBJ2-1|TRBV7-6|TRBD2|many
CASSLATASGSNEQFF
TGTGCCAGCAGCTTAGCCACGGCTAGCGGGAGCAATGAGCAGTTCTTC
>TRBJ1-2|TRBV28|NA|many
CASSFQGYGYTF
TGTGCCAGCAGTTTCCAGGGCTATGGCTACACCTTC
>TRBJ1-5|TRBV6-2/TRBV6-3|NA|NA
CASRPDYSNQPQHF
TGTGCCAGCCGGCCGGATTATAGCAATCAGCCCCAGCATTTT
>TRBJ2-7|TRBV7-9|TRBD2|many
CASSFRSGTSYEQYF
TGTGCCAGCAGCTTCAGATCCGGGACTAGCTACGAGCAGTACTTC
>TRBJ2-5|TRBV12-3/TRBV12-4|NA|many
CASSLAGIGNEQYF
TGTGCCAGCAGTTTAGCGGGGATTGGCAATGAGCAGTACTTC
>TRBJ1-6|TRBV9|TRBD1|NA
CASSEDRGRSPLHF
TGTGCCAGCAGCGAAGACAGGGGGCGATCACCCCTCCACTTT
>TRBJ2-7|TRBV6-6|TRBD1|NA
CASSYSGTVLEQYF
TGTGCCAGCAGTTACTCAGGGACAGTTCTCGAGCAGTACTTC
>TRBJ2-4|TRBV24-1|TRBD1|many
CATSPRQGDKNIQYF
TGTGCCACCAGTCCCCGGCAGGGGGATAAAAACATTCAGTACTTC
>TRBJ2-7|TRBV6-9|TRBD1|once
CASSYGTGGNYEQYF
TGTGCCAGCAGTTACGGGACAGGGGGCAACTACGAGCAGTACTTC
>TRBJ2-1|TRBV7-2|NA|NA
CASSLGPPSYNEQFF
TGTGCCAGCAGCTTAGGACCGCCGAGTTACAATGAGCAGTTCTTC
>TRBJ2-5|TRBV7-8|NA|NA
CASSPQETQYF
TGTGCCAGCAGCCCGCAAGAGACCCAGTACTTC
>TRBJ2-5|TRBV11-2|NA|NA
CASSLDRNGYLDSPLHF
TGTGCCAGCAGCTTAGATCGGAATGGGTACCTTGATTCACCCCTCCACTTC
>TRBJ1-3|TRBV28|NA|medium-sized
CASSTGFGGGNTIYF
TGTGCCAGCAGTACAGGGTTTGGAGGTGGAAACACCATATATTTT
>TRBJ2-1|TRBV19|TRBD2|NA
CASLRTSGIYDEQFF
TGTGCCAGTCTTCGGACTAGCGGGATTTACGATGAGCAGTTCTTC
>TRBJ1-1|TRBV19|NA|many
CASSLGLTNVGTAFF
TGTGCCAGTAGTTTGGGACTTACTAACGTTGGAACGGCTTTCTTT
>TRBJ2-5|TRBV6-1|TRBD2|many
CASSFRLAGRETQYF
TGTGCCAGCAGTTTCCGGCTAGCGGGAAGGGAGACCCAGTACTTC
>TRBJ2-3|TRBV4-3|NA|few
CASSQNTDTQYF
TGCGCCAGCAGCCAGAACACAGATACGCAGTATTTT
>TRBJ1-5|TRBV5-1|NA|NA
CASSLTGFPQPQHF
TGCGCCAGCAGCTTGACAGGGTTCCCTCAGCCCCAGCATTTT
>TRBJ2-4|TRBV12-3/TRBV12-4|NA|NA
CASSTKNIQYF
TGTGCCAGCAGCACGAAAAACATTCAGTACTTC
>TRBJ2-5|TRBV24-1|TRBD1|many
CATSDSGTDYNEQYF
TGTGCCACCAGTGATTCCGGGACAGATTACAATGAGCAGTACTTC
>TRBJ2-7|TRBV6-2/TRBV6-3|NA|NA
CASTFGRYEQYF
TGTGCCAGCACCTTCGGTCGCTACGAGCAGTACTTC
>TRBJ2-7|TRBV12-3/TRBV12-4|NA|NA
CASSSNQGGEQYF
TGTGCCAGCAGTTCAAATCAGGGGGGCGAGCAGTACTTC
>TRBJ2-5|TRBV7-9|NA|once
CASTPTTGFNEQYF
TGTGCCAGCACCCCAACGACTGGATTCAATGAGCAGTACTTC
>TRBJ2-3|TRBV28|NA|many
CASRSTTDTQYF
TGTGCCAGCAGGTCCACCACAGATACGCAGTATTTT
>TRBJ2-7|TRBV11-2|NA|NA
CASSLSPGFYEQYF
TGTGCCAGCAGCTTATCCCCAGGGTTCTACGAGCAGTACTTC
>TRBJ2-7|TRBV5-4|TRBD2|many
CASSSRTSGSYEQYF
TGCGCCAGCAGCTCCCGGACTAGCGGTTCCTACGAGCAGTACTTC
>TRBJ2-7|TRBV6-1|NA|medium-sized
CASRESSYEQYF
TGTGCCAGCAGAGAGAGCTCCTACGAGCAGTACTTC
>TRBJ2-7|TRBV28|NA|many
CASTGGYEQYF
TGTGCCAGCACTGGGGGCTACGAGCAGTACTTC
>TRBJ2-5|TRBV7-2|NA|few
CASSTAGTVVTQYF
TGTGCCAGCAGCACTGCGGGGACGGTGGTGACCCAGTACTTC
>TRBJ1-1|TRBV6-1|TRBD1|many
CASSIQTGSTEAFF
TGTGCCAGCAGTATTCAGACAGGGTCCACTGAAGCTTTCTTT
>TRBJ2-1|TRBV7-2|NA|few
CASSLTTPGDGSYNEQFF
TGTGCCAGCAGCTTAACCACCCCAGGGGATGGGTCCTACAATGAGCAGTTCTTC
>TRBJ2-3|TRBV19|TRBD1|few
CASSKGTGNTGELYF
TGTGCCAGTAGTAAAGGGACAGGGAACACCGGGGAGCTGTATTTT
>TRBJ2-1|TRBV7-2|NA|medium-sized
CASSLDLSSYNEQFF
TGTGCCAGCAGCTTAGATCTTAGCTCCTACAATGAGCAGTTCTTC
>TRBJ1-3|TRBV7-8|NA|many
CASSRGGAVGNTIYF
TGTGCCAGCAGCCGCGGGGGGGCGGTAGGAAACACCATATATTTT
>TRBJ1-4|TRBV5-3|NA|medium-sized
CARSLASVNEKLFF
TGTGCCAGAAGCTTGGCGTCAGTCAATGAAAAACTGTTTTTT
>TRBJ2-1|TRBV20-1|NA|NA
CSAREQKAPNEQFF
TGCAGTGCTAGGGAGCAAAAGGCCCCAAATGAGCAGTTCTTC
>TRBJ2-3|TRBV6-2/TRBV6-3|TRBD2|many
CASSYASGSEDTQYF
TGTGCCAGCAGTTACGCTAGCGGGAGTGAAGATACGCAGTATTTT